Reported below is one T cell receptor (beta chain). The data originate from a study of shared clonotypes between healthy human individuals. CDR3 length: 13 amino acids. Germline lookup yields CDR1 SGHRS and CDR2 YFSETQ. Clones were sequenced by immunoSEQ multiplex PCR, and TCRdb holds only the in-frame ones, with some missing. The sample holds about 470,000 clones, around 79% seen once. The sequence was obtained from a woman aged 40-49 years in good health. Some clones in this sample may be carry-over from other donors' samples. V and J are TRBV5-1 and TRBJ2-5; tentatively, D is TRBD2 (5 bases). The J call may be faulty, since TRBJ2-7 better matches the DNA end. Input material: PBMCs. This CDR3 is CASGPERAYEQYF. As DNA, the CDR3 is TGCGCCAGCGGGCCGGAGAGGGCTTACGAGCAGTACTTC.